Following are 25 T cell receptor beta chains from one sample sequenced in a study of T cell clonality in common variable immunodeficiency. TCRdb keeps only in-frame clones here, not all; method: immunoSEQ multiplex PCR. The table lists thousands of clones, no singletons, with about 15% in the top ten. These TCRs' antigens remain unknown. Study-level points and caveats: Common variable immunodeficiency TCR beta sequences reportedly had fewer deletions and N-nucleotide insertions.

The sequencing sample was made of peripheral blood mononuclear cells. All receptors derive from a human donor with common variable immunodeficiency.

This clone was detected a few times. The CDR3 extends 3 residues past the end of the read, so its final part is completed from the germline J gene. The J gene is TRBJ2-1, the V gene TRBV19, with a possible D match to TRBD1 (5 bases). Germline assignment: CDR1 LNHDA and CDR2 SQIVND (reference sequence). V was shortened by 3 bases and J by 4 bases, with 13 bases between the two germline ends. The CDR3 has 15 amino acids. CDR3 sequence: CASSIRDSNYNEQFF. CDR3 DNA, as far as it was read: TGTGCCAGTAGTATCAGGGATTCGAATTACAATGAG.

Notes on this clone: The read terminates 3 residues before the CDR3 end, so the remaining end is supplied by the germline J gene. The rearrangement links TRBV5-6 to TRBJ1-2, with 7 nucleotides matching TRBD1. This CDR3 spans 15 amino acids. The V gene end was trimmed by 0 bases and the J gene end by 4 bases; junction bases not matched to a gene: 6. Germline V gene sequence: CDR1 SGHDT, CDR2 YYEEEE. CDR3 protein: CASSLGTGSVYGYTF. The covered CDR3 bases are TGTGCCAGCAGCTTGGGGACAGGAAGCGTCTATGGC.

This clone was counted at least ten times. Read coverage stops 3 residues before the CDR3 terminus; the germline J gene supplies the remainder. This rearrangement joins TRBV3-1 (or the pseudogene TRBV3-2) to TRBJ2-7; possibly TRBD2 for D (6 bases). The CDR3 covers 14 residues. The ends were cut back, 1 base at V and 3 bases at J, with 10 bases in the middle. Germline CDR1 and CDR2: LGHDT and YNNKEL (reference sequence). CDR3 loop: CASSQAWTNYEQYF. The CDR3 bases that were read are TGTGCCAGCAGCCAAGCCTGGACTAACTACGAG.

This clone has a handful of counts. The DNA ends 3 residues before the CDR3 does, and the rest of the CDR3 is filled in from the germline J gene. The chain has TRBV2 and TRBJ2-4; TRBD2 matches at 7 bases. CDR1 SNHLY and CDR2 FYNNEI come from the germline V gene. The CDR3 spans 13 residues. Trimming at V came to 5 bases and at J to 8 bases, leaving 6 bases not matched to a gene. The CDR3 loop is CASSSGRGDIQYF. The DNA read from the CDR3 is TGTGCCAGCAGTTCAGGGAGGGGAGACATT.

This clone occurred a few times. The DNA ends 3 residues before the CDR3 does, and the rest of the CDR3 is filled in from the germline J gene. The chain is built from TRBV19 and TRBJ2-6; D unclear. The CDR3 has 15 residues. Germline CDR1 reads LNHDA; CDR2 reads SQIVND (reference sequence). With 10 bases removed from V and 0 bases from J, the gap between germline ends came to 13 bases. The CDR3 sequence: CAISVGSSGANVLTF. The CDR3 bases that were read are TGTGCCATCTCCGTGGGCTCCTCTGGGGCCAACGTC.

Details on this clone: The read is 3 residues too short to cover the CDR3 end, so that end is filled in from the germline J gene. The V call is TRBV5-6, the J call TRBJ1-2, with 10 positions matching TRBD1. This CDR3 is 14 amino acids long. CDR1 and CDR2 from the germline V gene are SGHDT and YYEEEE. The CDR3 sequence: CASSWPGQGTGYTF. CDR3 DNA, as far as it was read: TGTGCCAGCAGCTGGCCGGGACAGGGGACCGGC.

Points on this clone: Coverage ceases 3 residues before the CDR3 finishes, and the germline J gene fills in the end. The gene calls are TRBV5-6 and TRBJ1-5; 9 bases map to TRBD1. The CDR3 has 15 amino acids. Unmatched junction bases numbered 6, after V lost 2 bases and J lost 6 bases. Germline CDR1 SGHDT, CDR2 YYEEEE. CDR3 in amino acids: CASSLGTGMSQPQHF. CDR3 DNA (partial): TGTGCCAGCAGCTTAGGGACAGGGATGTCTCAGCCC.

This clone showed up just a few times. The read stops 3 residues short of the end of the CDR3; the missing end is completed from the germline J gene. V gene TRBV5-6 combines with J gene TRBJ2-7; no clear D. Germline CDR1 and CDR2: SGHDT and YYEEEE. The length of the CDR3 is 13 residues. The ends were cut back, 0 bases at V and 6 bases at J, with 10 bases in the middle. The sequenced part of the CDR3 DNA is TGTGCCAGCAGCTTGGGGGCAGGAGCCGAG. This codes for CASSLGAGAE. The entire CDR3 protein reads CASSLGAGAEQYF.

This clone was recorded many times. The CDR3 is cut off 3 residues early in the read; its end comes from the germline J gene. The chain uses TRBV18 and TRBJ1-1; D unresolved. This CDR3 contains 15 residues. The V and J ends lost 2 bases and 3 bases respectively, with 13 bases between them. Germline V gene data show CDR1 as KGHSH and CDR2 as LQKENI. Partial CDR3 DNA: TGTGCCAGCTCACCAGTGCAAGTTCCAGACACTGAA. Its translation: CASSPVQVPDTE. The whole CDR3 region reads CASSPVQVPDTEAFF.

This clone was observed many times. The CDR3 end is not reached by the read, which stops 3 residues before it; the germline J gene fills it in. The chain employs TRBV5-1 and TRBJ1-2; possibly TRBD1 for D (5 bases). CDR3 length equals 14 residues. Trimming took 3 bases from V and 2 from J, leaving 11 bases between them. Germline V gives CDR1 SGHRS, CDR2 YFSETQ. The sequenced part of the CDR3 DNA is TGCGCCAGCAGCTCGGGACTCTCGAACTATGGC. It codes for CASSSGLSNYG. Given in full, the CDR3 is CASSSGLSNYGYTF.

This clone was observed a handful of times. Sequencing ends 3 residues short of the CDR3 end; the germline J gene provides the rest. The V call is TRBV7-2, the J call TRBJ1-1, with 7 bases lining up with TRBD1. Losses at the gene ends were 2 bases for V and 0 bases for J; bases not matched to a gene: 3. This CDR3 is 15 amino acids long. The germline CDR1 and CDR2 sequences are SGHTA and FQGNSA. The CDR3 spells CASSLWGQMNTEAFF. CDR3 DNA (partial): TGTGCCAGCAGCTTATGGGGACAGATGAACACTGAA. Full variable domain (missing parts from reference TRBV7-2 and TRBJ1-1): GAGVSQSPSNKVTEKGKDVELRCDPISGHTALYWYRQSLGQGLEFLIYFQGNSAPDKSGLPSDRFSAERTGGSVSTLTIQRTQQEDSAVYLCASSLWGQMNTEAFFGQGTRLTVV.

CDR3 bases read: TGTGCCAGTAGTCCTTGGACAGGGGGCCAGGAGACC. Translating gives CASSPWTGGQET. The full CDR3 protein is CASSPWTGGQETQYF. V usage is TRBV19 and J usage is TRBJ2-5; 11 nucleotides match TRBD1. Read sequence stops 3 residues before the CDR3 end, and the germline J gene provides the missing end. CDR1 is LNHDA and CDR2 is SQIVND in the germline V gene (reference sequence). This CDR3 region has 15 residues. The J segment lost 5 bases and the V segment lost 5 bases, leaving 7 bases of the junction unmatched.

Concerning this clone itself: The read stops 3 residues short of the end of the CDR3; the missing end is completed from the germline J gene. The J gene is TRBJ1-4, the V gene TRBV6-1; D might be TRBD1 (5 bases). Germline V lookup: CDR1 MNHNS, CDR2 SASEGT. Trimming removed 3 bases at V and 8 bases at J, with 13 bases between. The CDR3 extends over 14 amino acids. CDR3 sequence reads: CASSDRAGFEKLFF. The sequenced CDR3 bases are TGTGCCAGCAGTGACAGGGCCGGTTTCGAAAAA.

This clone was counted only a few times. CDR3 protein: CSVSGLAGTDTQYF. The sequenced part of the CDR3 DNA is TGCAGCGTTTCAGGACTAGCGGGAACAGATACG. This chain links TRBV29-1 with TRBJ2-3, with 12 bases aligning to TRBD2. Coverage ceases 3 residues before the CDR3 finishes, and the germline J gene fills in the end. Trimming cost V 5 bases and J 3 bases; bases outside gene matches: 3. Germline V gene data show CDR1 as SQVTM and CDR2 as ANQGSEA. The CDR3 spans 14 residues.

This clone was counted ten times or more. CDR3 bases read: TGTGCCAGCAGCCCTCAAGGGGGGGTCACTGAA. As protein: CASSPQGGVTE. The entire CDR3 is CASSPQGGVTEAFF. The chain employs TRBV7-8 and TRBJ1-1; possible D gene TRBD1, 6 bases. The read finishes 3 residues shy of the CDR3 end, and the germline J gene is used to complete it. CDR1 is SGHVS, CDR2 FQNEAQ, per germline. The CDR3 runs to 14 residues. Between the trimmed V and J ends, which lost 5 bases and 4 bases, there was a span of 14 bases. The whole variable domain, filled in from reference TRBV7-8 and TRBJ1-1, reads GAGVSQSPRYKVAKRGQDVALRCDPISGHVSLFWYQQALGQGPEFLTYFQNEAQLDKSGLPSDRFFAERPEGSVSTLKIQRTQQEDSAVYLCASSPQGGVTEAFFGQGTRLTVV.

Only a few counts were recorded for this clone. The sequenced CDR3 bases are TGTGCCAGTACCACTAGCGGGAACCCCAGCTCCTACAATGAG. It yields the protein CASTTSGNPSSYNE. The whole CDR3 reads CASTTSGNPSSYNEQFF. The chain has TRBV19 and TRBJ2-1, with 10 bases aligning to TRBD2. The missing CDR3 end, 3 residues past where the read stops, is filled in from the germline J gene. J lost 0 bases, V lost 7 bases, and 9 bases had no gene match. Germline CDR1 LNHDA, CDR2 SQIVND (reference sequence). The CDR3 consists of 17 residues. Looking up the rest from reference TRBV19 and TRBJ2-1 gives the full variable domain: DGGITQSPKYLFRKEGQNVTLSCEQNLNHDAMYWYRQDPGQGLRLIYYSQIVNDFQKGDIAEGYSVSREKKESFPLTVTSAQKNPTAFYLCASTTSGNPSSYNEQFFGPGTRLTVL.

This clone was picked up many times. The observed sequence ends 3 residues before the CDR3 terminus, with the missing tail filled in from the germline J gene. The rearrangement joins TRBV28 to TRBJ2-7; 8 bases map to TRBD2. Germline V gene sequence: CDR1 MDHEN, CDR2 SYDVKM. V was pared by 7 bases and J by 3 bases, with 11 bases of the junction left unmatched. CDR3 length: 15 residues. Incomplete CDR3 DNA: TGTGCCAGCATCGACCGGGGGGGGAACGTCTACGAG. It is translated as CASIDRGGNVYE. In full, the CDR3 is CASIDRGGNVYEQYF.

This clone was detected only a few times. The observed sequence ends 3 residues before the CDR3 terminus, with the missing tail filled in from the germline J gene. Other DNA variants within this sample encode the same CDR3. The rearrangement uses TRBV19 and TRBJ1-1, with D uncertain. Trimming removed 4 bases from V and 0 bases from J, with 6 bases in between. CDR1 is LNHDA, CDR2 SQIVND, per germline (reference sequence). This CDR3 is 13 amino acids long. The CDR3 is CASSTQMNTEAFF. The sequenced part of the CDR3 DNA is TGTGCCAGTAGTACTCAGATGAACACTGAA.

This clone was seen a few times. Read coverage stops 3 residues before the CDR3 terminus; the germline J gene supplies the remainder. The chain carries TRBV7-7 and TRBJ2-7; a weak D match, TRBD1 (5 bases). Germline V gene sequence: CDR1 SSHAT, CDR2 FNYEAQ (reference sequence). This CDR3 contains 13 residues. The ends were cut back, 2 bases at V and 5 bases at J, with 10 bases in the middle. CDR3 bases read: TGTGCCAGCAGCTTAACAGAAGGGGACGAG. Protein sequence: CASSLTEGDE. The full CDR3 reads CASSLTEGDEQYF.

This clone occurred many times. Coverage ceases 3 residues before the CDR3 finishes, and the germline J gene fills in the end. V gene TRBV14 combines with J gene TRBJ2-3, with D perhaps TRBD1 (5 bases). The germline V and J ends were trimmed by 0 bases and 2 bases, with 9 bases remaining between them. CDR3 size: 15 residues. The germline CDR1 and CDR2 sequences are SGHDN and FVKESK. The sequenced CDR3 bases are TGTGCCAGCAGCCAAGATCCAGGGCTCACAGATACG. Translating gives CASSQDPGLTDT. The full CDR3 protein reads CASSQDPGLTDTQYF.

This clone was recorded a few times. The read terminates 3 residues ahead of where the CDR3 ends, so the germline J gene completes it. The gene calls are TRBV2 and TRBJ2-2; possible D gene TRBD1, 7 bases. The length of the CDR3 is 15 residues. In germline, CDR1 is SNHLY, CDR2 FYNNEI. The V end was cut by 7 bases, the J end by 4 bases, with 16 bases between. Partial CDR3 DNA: TGTGCCAGCATCCTCAGGGGGGTCGGCACCGGGGAG. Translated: CASILRGVGTGE. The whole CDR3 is CASILRGVGTGELFF.

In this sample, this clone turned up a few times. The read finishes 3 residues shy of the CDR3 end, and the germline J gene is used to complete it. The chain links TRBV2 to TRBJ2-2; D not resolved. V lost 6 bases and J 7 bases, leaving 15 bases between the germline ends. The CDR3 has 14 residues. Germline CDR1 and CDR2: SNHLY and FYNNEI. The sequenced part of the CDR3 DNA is TGTGCCAGCAGACCGCCCATAGTGCTCGGGGAG. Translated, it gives CASRPPIVLGE. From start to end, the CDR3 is CASRPPIVLGELFF.

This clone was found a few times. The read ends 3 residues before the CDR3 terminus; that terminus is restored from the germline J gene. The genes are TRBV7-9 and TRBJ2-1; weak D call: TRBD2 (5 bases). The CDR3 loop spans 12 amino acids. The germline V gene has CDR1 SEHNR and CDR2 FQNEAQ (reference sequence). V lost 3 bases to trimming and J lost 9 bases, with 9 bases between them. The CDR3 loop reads CASSFGDTEQFF. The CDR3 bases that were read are TGTGCCAGCAGCTTCGGGGATACTGAG. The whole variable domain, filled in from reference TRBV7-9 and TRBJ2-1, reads DTGVSQNPRHKITKRGQNVTFRCDPISEHNRLYWYRQTLGQGPEFLTYFQNEAQLEKSRLLSDRFSAERPKGSFSTLEIQRTEQGDSAMYLCASSFGDTEQFFGPGTRLTVL.

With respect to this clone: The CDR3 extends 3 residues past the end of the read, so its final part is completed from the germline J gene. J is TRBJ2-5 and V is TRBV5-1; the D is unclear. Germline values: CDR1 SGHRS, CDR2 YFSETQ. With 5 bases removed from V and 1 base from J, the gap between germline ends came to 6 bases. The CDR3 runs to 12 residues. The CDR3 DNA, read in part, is TGCGCCAGCAGGGTGGCCCAAGAGACC. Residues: CASRVAQET. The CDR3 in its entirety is CASRVAQETQYF.

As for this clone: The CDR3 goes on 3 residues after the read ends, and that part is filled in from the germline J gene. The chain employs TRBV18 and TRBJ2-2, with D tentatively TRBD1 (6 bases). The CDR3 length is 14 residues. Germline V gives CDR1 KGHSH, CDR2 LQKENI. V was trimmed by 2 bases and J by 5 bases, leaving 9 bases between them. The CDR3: CASSPRQETGELFF. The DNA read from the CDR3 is TGTGCCAGCTCACCAAGACAGGAGACCGGGGAG.